A single sample is the source of the 22 T cell receptor beta chains below, sequenced in a study of blood T cells in healthy people across ages. A second PCR, run for roughly 7 to 12 cycles, used a sample-barcoded 5' primer plus a J-beta primer mix. TCRdb re-analysed the 5' RACE reads in MiXCR, keeping a single row per CDR3 protein. Here the sample spans over 950,000 distinct CDR3 sequences, 45% to 60% being singletons. The sample taken for sequencing was blood. Receptor source: a woman aged 55-75 years in good health.

This clonotype showed up just a few times. This chain connects TRBV25-1 to TRBJ2-1, with D perhaps matching TRBD2 (7 bases). Germline lookup yields CDR1 MGHDK and CDR2 SYGVNS. Trimming took off 6 bases at V and 5 bases at J, with 23 bases between the two ends. The CDR3 spans 17 residues. The CDR3 loop is CASRPNRRGAGDNEQFF. CDR3 sequence (DNA): TGTGCCAGCAGACCCAATCGCCGGGGGGCCGGCGACAATGAGCAGTTCTTC.

This clonotype occurred a few times. V and J are TRBV10-3 and TRBJ2-3; D gene unclear. CDR1 and CDR2 (germline): ENHRY, SYGVKD. This CDR3 contains 12 residues. V gave up 2 bases and J gave up 4 bases, with 4 bases separating them. Here the CDR3 DNA reads TGTGCCATCAGTGAGACCTCAGATACGCAGTATTTT. This codes for CAISETSDTQYF.

The chain couples TRBV10-3 to TRBJ2-7, with a weak D call TRBD1 (6 bases). Germline-derived CDR1 and CDR2 are ENHRY and SYGVKD. V was pared by 4 bases and J by 1 base, with 8 bases between. This CDR3 has 13 residues. The CDR3 sequence is CAISVQGSYEQYF. The CDR3 nucleotides read TGTGCCATCAGTGTGCAGGGGTCCTACGAGCAGTACTTC.

This clonotype occurred a few times. V gene TRBV28 combines with J gene TRBJ2-3, with unresolved D. V was clipped by 8 bases and J by 1 base, with 10 bases between them. Germline lookup yields CDR1 MDHEN and CDR2 SYDVKM. This CDR3 has 13 amino acids. CDR3 amino acids: CASLGRGTDTQYF. The CDR3 bases are TGTGCCAGCCTGGGTCGAGGCACAGATACGCAGTATTTT.

This clonotype has a handful of counts. The chain employs TRBV27 and TRBJ2-7; TRBD1 agrees at 8 bases. V trimming: 4 bases; J trimming: 9 bases; junction bases outside the gene matches: 14. The CDR3 runs to 15 residues. Germline V gives CDR1 MNHEY, CDR2 SMNVEV (reference sequence). The CDR3 DNA reads TGTGCCAGCAGTTCGGACAGGGAGGTGGATTTGGTGCAGTACTTC. Translated, it gives CASSSDREVDLVQYF.

This chain joins TRBV10-3 and TRBJ2-5; maybe TRBD2 (6 bases). The DNA end is more similar to TRBJ2-7, so the J call may be wrong. CDR1 and CDR2 (germline): ENHRY, SYGVKD. The CDR3 covers 14 residues. CDR3: CAIRNDGGSYEQYF. The CDR3 DNA is TGTGCCATCAGGAACGACGGGGGATCCTACGAGCAGTACTTC.

V gene TRBV7-2 combines with J gene TRBJ2-5, with D tentatively TRBD1 (5 bases). Trimming pared 9 bases from V and 2 bases from J, leaving 16 bases between. Germline CDR1 is SGHTA and CDR2 is FQGNSA. The CDR3 extends over 14 amino acids. The CDR3 reads CARVGEFIQETQYF. In DNA, the CDR3 is TGTGCCAGGGTAGGGGAATTTATACAAGAGACCCAGTACTTC. Together with reference TRBV7-2 and TRBJ2-5, the CDR3 gives the full variable domain: GAGVSQSPSNKVTEKGKDVELRCDPISGHTALYWYRQSLGQGLEFLIYFQGNSAPDKSGLPSDRFSAERTGGSVSTLTIQRTQQEDSAVYLCARVGEFIQETQYFGPGTRLLVL.

The V gene is TRBV9, the J gene TRBJ2-3, with 9 nucleotides matching TRBD2. CDR1 and CDR2 from the germline V gene are SGDLS and YYNGEE. The CDR3 sequence is 15 residues long. After removal of 7 bases from V and 5 bases from J, the junction contained 11 bases not matched to a gene. CDR3 residues: CASGDQREVGDTQYF. CDR3 in DNA: TGTGCCAGCGGCGATCAGCGGGAGGTGGGAGATACGCAGTATTTT.

Only a few counts were recorded for this clonotype. The rearrangement links TRBV9 to TRBJ2-3, with D hard to call. V dropped 3 bases and J dropped 2 bases, with 13 bases sitting between them. Germline V CDR1 and CDR2: SGDLS, YYNGEE. The CDR3 extends over 15 amino acids. The CDR3 here is CASSALHRPTDTQYF. CDR3 DNA sequence: TGTGCCAGCAGCGCACTACATAGACCCACAGATACGCAGTATTTT.

V usage is TRBV4-1 and J usage is TRBJ2-1, with D possibly being TRBD1 or TRBD2 (5 bases each). Germline V gene sequence: CDR1 MGHRA, CDR2 YSYEKL. Trimming stripped 8 bases from V and 3 bases from J, with 17 bases between. The CDR3 extends over 15 amino acids. CDR3 sequence (DNA): TGCGCCAGCTATGGGACGGGCCTCAACTACAATGAGCAGTTCTTC. It encodes CASYGTGLNYNEQFF.

The CDR3 DNA follows: TGTGCCAGCAGCCCCGGGACTAGCGGGAGACGTTCAGATACGCAGTATTTT. Protein product: CASSPGTSGRRSDTQYF. The chain links TRBV7-2 to TRBJ2-3, with 14 bases identical to TRBD2. This CDR3 is 17 amino acids long. Trimming cost V 5 bases and J 4 bases; bases outside gene matches: 8. The germline gives CDR1 SGHTA, CDR2 FQGNSA.

V usage is TRBV20-1 and J usage is TRBJ2-7; 9 nucleotides agree with TRBD1. The length of the CDR3 is 15 residues. CDR1 is DFQATT, CDR2 SNEGSKA, per germline (reference sequence). V was pared by 3 bases and J by 6 bases, with 12 bases of the junction left unmatched. CDR3 nucleotides: TGCAGTGCTAGCAGCCGACAGGGGGTTTATCCCGAGCAGTACTTC. Its translation is CSASSRQGVYPEQYF.

This rearrangement joins TRBV21-1 to TRBJ1-2; the table names TRBD1, a call not compared with the DNA. TRBV21-1 is reported as a pseudogene. This CDR3 has 15 residues. The CDR3 sequence is CASSKGTAPNYGYTF. The CDR3 DNA is TGTGCCAGCAGCAAGGGGACAGCGCCTAACTATGGCTACACCTTC.

V gene TRBV20-1 combines with J gene TRBJ2-1, with 14 positions matching TRBD2. This CDR3 region has 18 residues. Germline CDR1 reads DFQATT; CDR2 reads SNEGSKA (reference sequence). V dropped 6 bases and J dropped 0; count of bases not matched to a gene: 10. CDR3 bases: TGCAGTGCAGCCGGGACTAGCGGGAGAGGGAGCTCCTACAATGAGCAGTTCTTC. It encodes CSAAGTSGRGSSYNEQFF.

This chain joins TRBV7-9 and TRBJ1-1; 8 bases fit TRBD1. Trimming at V came to 5 bases and at J to 4 bases, leaving 6 bases not matched to a gene. This CDR3 is 14 amino acids long. Germline assignment: CDR1 SEHNR and CDR2 FQNEAQ (reference sequence). The DNA of the CDR3 is TGTGCCAGCAGCCTGGACAGGGTGGCCACTGAAGCTTTCTTT. Its translation is CASSLDRVATEAFF.

This clonotype occurred a few times. J is TRBJ2-5 and V is TRBV3-1; D is uncertain. This CDR3 has 14 residues. Trimming took 1 base from V and 4 from J, leaving 10 bases between them. Looked up from germline, CDR1 is LGHDT and CDR2 is YNNKEL (reference sequence). The CDR3 bases are TGTGCCAGCAGCCAAGGTCACATACGAGAGACCCAGTACTTC. It yields the protein CASSQGHIRETQYF.

The chain has TRBV10-3 and TRBJ1-4, with a tentative D call TRBD1 (5 bases). This CDR3 spans 14 amino acids. Between the trimmed V and J ends, which lost 3 bases and 6 bases, there was a span of 11 bases. From germline, CDR1 is ENHRY and CDR2 SYGVKD. The CDR3 nucleotides are TGTGCCATCAGTGAAGGAGGGGAGGATGAAAAACTGTTTTTT. Its translation is CAISEGGEDEKLFF.

This sequence joins TRBV2 and TRBJ2-1; D ambiguous. Trimming pared 6 bases from V and 7 bases from J, leaving 13 bases between. The CDR3 is 13 residues long. Germline assignment: CDR1 SNHLY and CDR2 FYNNEI. CDR3 loop: CASRRGQYNEQFF. CDR3 bases: TGTGCCAGCAGACGTGGGCAATATAATGAGCAGTTCTTC.

There are a few counts of this clonotype. The chain has TRBV29-1 and TRBJ2-7; tentative D call: TRBD2 (6 bases). Germline-derived CDR1 and CDR2 are SQVTM and ANQGSEA. The CDR3 totals 14 residues. V shed 4 bases and J shed 3 bases, with 16 bases lying between them. This CDR3 reads CSVGRGVDYYEQYF. CDR3 DNA: TGCAGCGTTGGGAGGGGAGTCGATTACTACGAGCAGTACTTC.

This clonotype has just a few counts. The chain carries TRBV28 and TRBJ2-7; tentatively, D is TRBD1 or TRBD2 (5 bases each). V shed 2 bases and J shed 3 bases, with 17 bases lying between them. CDR3 length: 16 amino acids. Looked up from germline, CDR1 is MDHEN and CDR2 is SYDVKM. CDR3 sequence (DNA): TGTGCCAGCAGTTTACAGGGACGCCCGGTCAGCTACGAGCAGTACTTC. Translation: CASSLQGRPVSYEQYF.

This clonotype came up a few times. The gene calls are TRBV7-2 and TRBJ2-1, with a tentative D call TRBD2 (6 bases). This CDR3 contains 15 residues. With 3 bases removed from V and 3 bases from J, the gap between germline ends came to 12 bases. CDR1 is SGHTA, CDR2 FQGNSA, per germline. The CDR3 sequence: CASSLTSAFYNEQFF. Here the CDR3 DNA reads TGTGCCAGCAGCTTGACTAGTGCATTCTACAATGAGCAGTTCTTC.

The sample holds a few counts of this clonotype. The chain has TRBV15 and TRBJ2-5; D remains unclear. CDR1 is LNHNV, CDR2 YYDKDF, per germline (reference sequence). Trimming removed 1 base at V and 6 bases at J, with 9 bases between. The CDR3 consists of 13 residues. CDR3 sequence reads: CATSRGIVKTQYF. CDR3 nucleotide sequence: TGTGCCACCAGCAGAGGGATTGTGAAGACCCAGTACTTC.